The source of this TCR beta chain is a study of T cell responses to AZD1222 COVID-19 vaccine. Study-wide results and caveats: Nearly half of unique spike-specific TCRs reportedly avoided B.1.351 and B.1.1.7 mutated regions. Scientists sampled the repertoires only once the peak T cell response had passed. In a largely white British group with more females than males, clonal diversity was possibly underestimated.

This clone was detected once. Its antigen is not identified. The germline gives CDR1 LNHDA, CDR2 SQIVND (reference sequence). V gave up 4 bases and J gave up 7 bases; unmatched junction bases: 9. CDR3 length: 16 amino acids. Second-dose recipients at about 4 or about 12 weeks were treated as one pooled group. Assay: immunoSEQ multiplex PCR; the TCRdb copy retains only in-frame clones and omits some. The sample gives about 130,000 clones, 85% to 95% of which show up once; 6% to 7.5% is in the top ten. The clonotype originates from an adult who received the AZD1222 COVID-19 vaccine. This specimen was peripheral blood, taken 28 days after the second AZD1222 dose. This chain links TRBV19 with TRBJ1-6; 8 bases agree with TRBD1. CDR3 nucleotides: TGTGCCAGTAGTACGCTAGGGACAGGAGAAAATTCACCCCTCCACTTT. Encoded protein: CASSTLGTGENSPLHF.